Here is one T cell receptor (beta chain) with its context. This clone was seen more than once but under ten times. Its antigen specificity is not known. There are no base qualities to consult, and no much larger clone falls within one base. This specimen comes from a study of blood T cell repertoires in COVID-19 (dated by TCRdb to 2019 to 2021). With respect to the entire study: The collaborator samples originated in the United States, Italy and Spain and spanned the acute and convalescent phases of COVID-19. Sample metadata almost always included a de-identified subject ID, COVID-19 status, age in years and sex. The repertoires were released in a freely available public database intended as a resource for research on the immune response to SARS-CoV-2. Subjects who had been exposed to COVID-19, were actively infected with it, or had recovered from it provided the deeply sampled blood TCRbeta repertoires that made up the dataset. Samples came from the ongoing ImmuneRACE study (first 160 participants) plus 1,254 subjects from 6 global collaborators. Where available, HLA class I and class II types were taken from metadata supplied by the sample provider and were not determined by assay-based typing. The material from the prospective study consisted of cDNA or gDNA derived from T cells, B-cell-depleted T cells, or PBMCs.

TCRbeta CDR3 regions were amplified from genomic DNA using the immunoSEQ Assay, a bias-controlled multiplex PCR. In the source study's methods: Within the assay, amplification of reference gene primers was used to estimate how many nucleated cells each sample contained. Sequence reads were collapsed and filtered to measure the absolute abundance of every unique TCRbeta CDR3 rearrangement. For each sample, productive Simpson clonality was calculated as the square root of Simpson's diversity index over productive rearrangements. TCRdb holds this immuneACCESS table with in-frame rearrangements only. Some clones are missing; in checked studies, unresolved V genes explain under half, and the rest has no known cause. The V and J calls and clone size come from that table; D and trimming were worked out from the DNA. This sample has over 85,000 clones in its table, and 65% to 90% of those were observed once. About 15% of the sample belongs to the ten largest clones.

Overall results and qualifications from the work: How much clinical and demographic metadata was included differed by source and by participant, and the metadata was provided uncurated.

Trimming takes 1 base from V and 7 bases from J, and the germline ends sit 14 bases apart. Counted from cysteine to phenylalanine, this CDR3 has 15 amino acids. Left in the record is the CDR3 DNA by itself, 45 bases read in frame from the first base. CDR1 and CDR2 are read off the germline V gene (reference sequence) as SSHAT and FNYEAQ. The collaborating institutions used their own protocols to collect whole blood in K2EDTA tubes. For TCRbeta analysis, collaborators shipped samples as frozen whole blood, isolated PBMCs, or DNA extracted from either of those sample types. Recombination joined TRBV7-7 with TRBJ2-1; a tentative D call is TRBD2 (6 bases match). The source material was peripheral blood. The source is a woman aged 55-70 years with acute or convalescent COVID-19. The bases are TGTGCCAGCAGCTTAGGTACGCGGGGTGATAATGAGCAGTTCTTC. This is translated as CASSLGTRGDNEQFF. The reference TRBV7-7 and TRBJ2-1 proteins fill in what lies around the CDR3, so the full variable domain reads GAGVSQSPRYKVTKRGQDVTLRCDPISSHATLYWYQQALGQGPEFLTYFNYEAQPDKSGLPSDRFSAERPEGSISTLTIQRTEQRDSAMYRCASSLGTRGDNEQFFGPGTRLTVL.